This is a list of T cell receptor beta chains from one sample in a study of T cell changes during pregnancy in multiple sclerosis. Generated by immunoSEQ multiplex PCR, the TCRdb table keeps only in-frame clones and is missing some. The repertoire holds tens of thousands of clones, with around 92% as singletons. This sample comprised CD4+ T cells from peripheral blood mononuclear cells, obtained after pregnancy. These receptors all come from a female donor in good health, enrolled as a control in a pregnancy study. The CDR3 runs from the conserved cysteine through the conserved F or W. Fields, in order: clone size, CDR3 length, J gene, V gene, D gene, CDR3 DNA, CDR3 protein. D genes are given only for firm matches. Only some rows state a clone size, as once, few, many or a class for expanded clones.

NA	12	TRBJ1-1	TRBV29-1	NA	TGCAGCGTTGATGGGGCAGGGGCTGAAGCTTTCTTT	CSVDGAGAEAFF
NA	14	TRBJ1-1	TRBV19	TRBD1	TGTGCCAGTAGTATAGGGACAGGGAACACTGAAGCTTTCTTT	CASSIGTGNTEAFF
NA	13	TRBJ2-7	TRBV14	NA	TGTGCCAGCAGCCAAGACTCGACGACAACCGAGTACTTC	CASSQDSTTTEYF
NA	15	TRBJ2-3	TRBV9	TRBD1	TGTGCCAGCAGCGTCGGGACAGACCGCGTAGATACGCAGTATTTT	CASSVGTDRVDTQYF
NA	15	TRBJ2-7	TRBV6-5	TRBD1	TGTGCCAGCAGTTACCGGAAATTGACAGGGGGAGGTCAGTACTTC	CASSYRKLTGGGQYF
NA	15	TRBJ1-2	TRBV28	NA	TGTGCCACCCGGATTTCGGCGGGGATAGGCTATGGCTACACCTTC	CATRISAGIGYGYTF
NA	16	TRBJ2-1	TRBV7-2	NA	TGTGCCAGCAGCTTAGCGGGGGGGCACTCCTACAATGAGCAGTTCTTC	CASSLAGGHSYNEQFF
NA	14	TRBJ2-2	TRBV19	NA	TGTGCCAGTAGTATGTCACTTTACACCGGGGAGCTGTTTTTT	CASSMSLYTGELFF
once	13	TRBJ2-3	TRBV30	NA	TGTGCCTGGAGTGTACAAGAGGCGTGGAGGCAGTATTTT	CAWSVQEAWRQYF
NA	13	TRBJ1-2	TRBV25-1	TRBD1	TGTGCCAGCAGTAAACAGGGGAACTATGGCTACACCTTC	CASSKQGNYGYTF
NA	16	TRBJ2-3	TRBV19	TRBD2	TGTGCCAGTAGTCCTGGACTAGCGGGAGGGGTGGATACGCAGTATTTT	CASSPGLAGGVDTQYF
NA	13	TRBJ2-5	TRBV18	TRBD1	TGTGCCAGCACCGGGACAGGACAAGAGACCCAGTACTTC	CASTGTGQETQYF
NA	15	TRBJ2-7	TRBV4-2	TRBD2	TGTGCCAGCAGCCAGGCGGGACTAGCGCCCCACGAGCAGTACTTC	CASSQAGLAPHEQYF
few	14	TRBJ1-1	TRBV9	NA	TGTGCCAGCAGCGAGGGGACTCACACTAAAGAAGCTTTCTTT	CASSEGTHTKEAFF
NA	15	TRBJ1-6	TRBV28	NA	TGTGCCAGCAGTTTTCAGGGGAACTATAATTCACCCCTCCACTTT	CASSFQGNYNSPLHF
NA	13	TRBJ2-5	TRBV19	NA	TGTGCCAGTAGTATGGAGTACCAAGAGACCCAGTACTTC	CASSMEYQETQYF
NA	15	TRBJ2-7	TRBV27	NA	TGTGCCAGCAGCAGGAACGGCGGGAGAGGGGGCGAGCAGTACTTC	CASSRNGGRGGEQYF
NA	16	TRBJ2-5	TRBV4-2	TRBD1	TGTGCCAGCAGCCAAGGCCTCGGACAGGGGGAAGAGACCCAGTACTTC	CASSQGLGQGEETQYF
once	14	TRBJ2-5	TRBV27	NA	TGTGCCAGCAGTTTAGGGGCCGGCAAAGAGACCCAGTACTTC	CASSLGAGKETQYF
NA	19	TRBJ2-6	TRBV5-1	NA	TGCGCCAGCAGCTTGGATGTGTGGGACACGAAATCTGGGGCCAACGTCCTGACTTTC	CASSLDVWDTKSGANVLTF
NA	14	TRBJ2-7	TRBV10-2	TRBD2	TGCGCCAGCAGGTGGGCGGGGGGAACCTACGAGCAGTACTTC	CASRWAGGTYEQYF
NA	13	TRBJ1-4	TRBV2	TRBD1	TGTGCCAGCAGCCCAGGGGGCCGAGAAAAACTGTTTTTT	CASSPGGREKLFF
NA	15	TRBJ1-2	TRBV6-5	NA	TGTGCCAGCAGGATGAACAGGGAAAGAAACTATGGCTACACCTTC	CASRMNRERNYGYTF
NA	14	TRBJ1-4	TRBV7-9	NA	TGTGCCAGCAGCTCCGGGAACGCAAATGAAAAACTGTTTTTT	CASSSGNANEKLFF
NA	14	TRBJ1-1	TRBV7-9	NA	TGTGCCAGCAGCTTAGTCCAGGGGAACACTGAAGCTTTCTTT	CASSLVQGNTEAFF
NA	13	TRBJ1-2	TRBV5-8	TRBD1	TGTGCCAGCAGAAGGACAGGGGGGTTAGGCTACACCTTC	CASRRTGGLGYTF
NA	14	TRBJ2-3	TRBV5-1	TRBD1	TGCGCCAGCAGCCCGACAGGGGGGGCCGATACGCAGTATTTT	CASSPTGGADTQYF
NA	13	TRBJ1-6	TRBV7-9	NA	TGTGCCAGCAGCTTAGGGGGCGGATCACCCCTCCACTTT	CASSLGGGSPLHF
NA	16	TRBJ1-5	TRBV27	TRBD1	TGTGCCAGCAGTTTATCCCACAGGGGGCTCAATCAGCCCCAGCATTTT	CASSLSHRGLNQPQHF
NA	16	TRBJ1-4	TRBV6-6	NA	TGTGCCAGCAGTTCGACGGGTGAGACAACTAATGAAAAACTGTTTTTT	CASSSTGETTNEKLFF
NA	15	TRBJ2-7	TRBV7-3	NA	TGTGCCAGCAGCCCCCTTGGGGGGAGGAACAACGAGCAGTACTTC	CASSPLGGRNNEQYF
NA	17	TRBJ1-4	TRBV6-1	TRBD1	TGTGCCAGCAGTGACGGGACAGGGAAGGCAACTAATGAAAAACTGTTTTTT	CASSDGTGKATNEKLFF
NA	13	TRBJ1-1	TRBV6-5	NA	TGTGCCAGCAGGCGGGGAAAGAACACTGAAGCTTTCTTT	CASRRGKNTEAFF
NA	14	TRBJ2-3	TRBV2	NA	TGTGCCAGCAGGGGGGGTGATAGGGCAGATACGCAGTATTTT	CASRGGDRADTQYF
NA	16	TRBJ2-1	TRBV7-2	TRBD2	TGTGCCAGCAGCTTACGTTTTGGGGGGGAGTACAATGAGCAGTTCTTC	CASSLRFGGEYNEQFF
NA	15	TRBJ2-2	TRBV29-1	TRBD2	TGCAGCGTTTCGGGAGGGGGGCGGTATACCGGGGAGCTGTTTTTT	CSVSGGGRYTGELFF
NA	14	TRBJ1-1	TRBV5-1	NA	TGCGCCAGCAGCTTGGGGACAGTCAACACTGAAGCTTTCTTT	CASSLGTVNTEAFF
NA	15	TRBJ2-7	TRBV7-9	NA	TGTGCCAGCAGCTACAATACAGGGTTTCAAGACGAGCAGTACTTC	CASSYNTGFQDEQYF
NA	14	TRBJ1-1	TRBV18	TRBD1	TGTGCCAGCTCACGGACAGGGAAAAACACTGAAGCTTTCTTT	CASSRTGKNTEAFF
NA	14	TRBJ1-1	TRBV6-5	TRBD1	TGTGCCAGCAACCCACAGGGGACGAACACTGAAGCTTTCTTT	CASNPQGTNTEAFF
NA	15	TRBJ2-1	TRBV7-2	NA	TGTGCCAGCAGCCCTGGGACTCCCCGGTACAATGAGCAGTTCTTC	CASSPGTPRYNEQFF
NA	16	TRBJ2-1	TRBV28	TRBD1	TGTGCCATAAACAGAGCCGGGACAGGGGGCATCAATGAGCAGTTCTTC	CAINRAGTGGINEQFF
NA	16	TRBJ2-5	TRBV4-1	TRBD2	TGCGCCAGCAGCCAAGGAGGAACTAGCGGGGGAGAGACCCAGTACTTC	CASSQGGTSGGETQYF
NA	13	TRBJ2-5	TRBV18	NA	TGTGCCAGCTCACACCTAGAACAAGAGACCCAGTACTTC	CASSHLEQETQYF
NA	13	TRBJ1-6	TRBV28	NA	TGTGCCAGCAGTTATTACCAGAATTCACCCCTCCACTTT	CASSYYQNSPLHF
medium-sized	15	TRBJ2-2	TRBV30	TRBD1	TGTGCCTGGAGTGTACAGGGGGCGCACACCGGGGAGCTGTTTTTT	CAWSVQGAHTGELFF
NA	16	TRBJ1-5	TRBV7-8	NA	TGTGCCAGCAGCCTTCGGGAGGGCTATAGCAATCAGCCCCAGCATTTT	CASSLREGYSNQPQHF
NA	14	TRBJ2-5	TRBV2	NA	TGTGCCAGCACCAAAGCACTGAGAGGAGAGACCCAGTACTTC	CASTKALRGETQYF